A selection of T cell receptor beta chains follows, all from one sample in a study of control samples from healthy donors and cancer patients. Some clones are missing from TCRdb's copy, which holds only in-frame ones; the method was immunoSEQ multiplex PCR. The sample records some 150,000 clones, 94% being singletons. Sequencing input: blood. The source of these receptors is a middle-aged man in good health. Each CDR3 is given with its conserved first and last residue. The D gene is left open where the match is weak. For some rows the clone size is stated as once, few or many, or as a class when expanded; others skip it.

TRBJ1-2,TRBV6-4,-,once,CASSDSGGLDGYTF,TGTGCCAGCAGTGACTCGGGGGGCCTAGATGGCTACACCTTC
TRBJ1-2,TRBV27,-,-,CASAGNTNYGYTF,TGTGCCAGCGCAGGGAATACTAACTATGGCTACACCTTC
TRBJ1-6,TRBV9,-,-,CASSDPKGTYNSPLHF,TGTGCCAGCAGCGACCCGAAGGGAACCTATAATTCACCCCTCCACTTT
TRBJ1-2,TRBV28,-,-,CASSFPGSYGYTF,TGTGCCAGCAGTTTTCCAGGTTCCTATGGCTACACCTTC
TRBJ2-1,TRBV5-1,TRBD2,-,CASSISGRDNEQFF,TGCGCCAGCAGCATCAGCGGGAGGGACAATGAGCAGTTCTTC
TRBJ2-4,TRBV9,TRBD1,-,CASSVDRDSPKNIQYF,TGTGCCAGCAGCGTAGACAGGGACAGTCCCAAAAACATTCAGTACTTC
TRBJ1-3,TRBV28,-,-,CASSFGRIYSGNTIYF,TGTGCCAGCAGTTTTGGCAGGATTTACTCTGGAAACACCATATATTTT
TRBJ2-3,TRBV9,TRBD2,-,CASSSPFGGASTDTQYF,TGTGCCAGCAGCTCTCCTTTCGGGGGGGCCAGCACAGATACGCAGTATTTT
TRBJ2-1,TRBV9,-,-,CASSSKPAGRLHEQFF,TGTGCCAGCAGCTCAAAACCTGCGGGACGGCTTCATGAGCAGTTCTTC
TRBJ1-4,TRBV4-2,TRBD1,-,CASSQDSGGEKLFF,TGTGCCAGCAGCCAAGATTCAGGGGGAGAAAAACTGTTTTTT
TRBJ1-1,TRBV7-3,TRBD1,-,CASSNDRDTEAFF,TGTGCCAGCAGCAACGACAGGGACACTGAAGCTTTCTTT
TRBJ2-5,TRBV10-2,-,-,CANTLGTPQETQYF,TGCGCCAACACCCTCGGGACACCGCAAGAGACCCAGTACTTC
TRBJ1-5,TRBV30,-,-,CAWTNSRDSNQPQHF,TGTGCCTGGACCAATTCCCGAGATAGCAATCAGCCCCAGCATTTT
TRBJ1-4,TRBV5-6,TRBD1,-,CASSLSGTGEEKLFF,TGTGCCAGCAGCCTGTCCGGGACAGGGGAAGAAAAACTGTTTTTT
TRBJ1-2,TRBV12-3/TRBV12-4,-,once,CASSLEVGYTF,TGTGCCAGCAGTTTAGAGGTTGGCTACACCTTC
TRBJ2-1,TRBV3-1/TRBV3-2,TRBD2,-,CASSQVPTSGGLYNEQFF,TGTGCCAGCAGCCAAGTTCCAACTAGCGGGGGGCTTTACAATGAGCAGTTCTTC
TRBJ2-7,TRBV3-1/TRBV3-2,TRBD2,once,CASSQSRVAGGREQYF,TGTGCCAGCAGCCAATCCCGGGTAGCGGGAGGGAGAGAGCAGTACTTC
TRBJ1-2,TRBV28,-,once,CASSTTPDYGYTF,TGTGCCAGCAGCACGACACCCGACTATGGCTACACCTTC
TRBJ2-7,TRBV7-8,TRBD2,-,CASSSGGWPYEQYF,TGTGCCAGCAGCTCCGGGGGGTGGCCCTACGAGCAGTACTTC
TRBJ1-1,TRBV12-3/TRBV12-4,-,once,CASSPGVVEAFF,TGTGCCAGCAGTCCAGGGGTTGTTGAAGCTTTCTTT
TRBJ1-1,TRBV6-5,-,-,CASSYGDNTEAFF,TGTGCCAGCAGTTACGGGGACAACACTGAAGCTTTCTTT
TRBJ2-3,TRBV9,-,-,CASSEMGASTDTQYF,TGTGCCAGCAGCGAGATGGGAGCCAGCACAGATACGCAGTATTTT
TRBJ2-7,TRBV6-1,-,-,CASSEVGHSAYEQYF,TGTGCCAGCAGTGAAGTGGGACACTCCGCCTACGAGCAGTACTTC
TRBJ1-1,TRBV5-1,-,-,CASAPEAPVEAFF,TGCGCCAGCGCCCCGGAGGCCCCTGTAGAAGCTTTCTTT
TRBJ2-5,TRBV7-2,TRBD2,-,CASSLGAGERETQYF,TGTGCCAGCAGCTTAGGGGCGGGGGAGCGGGAGACCCAGTACTTC
TRBJ2-1,TRBV7-3,-,few,CASSPGHNEQFF,TGTGCCAGCAGCCCGGGACACAATGAGCAGTTCTTC
TRBJ1-4,TRBV13,-,-,CASSLATGIGEKLFF,TGTGCCAGCAGCCTCGCGACAGGAATTGGTGAAAAACTGTTTTTT
TRBJ2-7,TRBV7-9,TRBD1,-,CAPVAGGGYEQYF,TGTGCGCCCGTGGCAGGGGGCGGTTACGAGCAGTACTTC
TRBJ2-7,TRBV24-1,-,-,CATSEGGWNEQYF,TGTGCCACCAGTGAGGGTGGATGGAACGAGCAGTACTTC
TRBJ2-7,TRBV4-3,TRBD2,-,CASSPGTTDYEQYF,TGCGCCAGCAGCCCAGGGACTACTGACTACGAGCAGTACTTC
TRBJ1-1,TRBV25-1,-,-,CASSEWGQGAAFF,TGTGCCAGCAGTGAATGGGGGCAGGGAGCAGCTTTCTTT
TRBJ1-1,TRBV4-3,TRBD1,-,CASSQTTGERGTEAFF,TGCGCCAGCAGCCAGACGACAGGGGAACGCGGCACTGAAGCTTTCTTT
TRBJ1-1,TRBV7-8,-,-,CASSVGKWADPTEAFF,TGTGCCAGCAGCGTGGGAAAATGGGCCGATCCCACTGAAGCTTTCTTT
TRBJ1-6,TRBV4-1,TRBD1,-,CASSLTDRGNSPLHF,TGCGCCAGCAGCCTAACCGACAGGGGTAATTCACCCCTCCACTTT
TRBJ2-5,TRBV7-9,TRBD2,-,CASVLAVQETQYF,TGTGCCAGCGTACTAGCGGTGCAAGAGACCCAGTACTTC
TRBJ2-3,TRBV6-2/TRBV6-3,TRBD2,-,CASSYGLVTDTQYF,TGTGCCAGCAGTTACGGACTAGTCACAGATACGCAGTATTTT
TRBJ1-1,TRBV10-2,-,once,CASTTVTEAFF,TGCGCCAGCACAACGGTTACTGAAGCTTTCTTT